This entry is about one TCR beta chain. Its antigen is not yet known. This specimen comes from a study of control samples from healthy donors and cancer patients (dated by TCRdb to 2020 to 2022). The library was generated by the immunoSEQ multiplex PCR assay. Held by TCRdb, this immuneACCESS table contains in-frame sequences only and omits some clones. Under half of the omission traces to an unresolved V gene where checked; the cause of the rest is unknown. This specimen's table enumerates about 200,000 clones. In total, the top ten clones hold 2.2% of the sample. Between the V and J ends, shortened by 2 bases and 4 bases respectively, the junction contains 8 bases. The CDR3 holds 13 amino acids from the cysteine to the phenylalanine. The read is trimmed to its CDR3 DNA, 39 bases read in frame from base 1. The germline V gene (reference sequence) yields MNHEY for CDR1 and SMNVEV for CDR2.

Sequenced sample: blood. Rearrangement joined TRBV27 to TRBJ1-1; the D gene assignment is ambiguous. This TCR came from a woman between 25 and 40 years old in good health. The nucleotide sequence reads as follows: TGTGCCAGCAGTTTACGGCAACGCACTGAAGCTTTCTTT. This codes for CASSLRQRTEAFF.